Sequencing of this T cell receptor (beta chain) was carried out in a study of CD8 T cells in Susac syndrome. High-throughput TCR beta sequencing covered peripheral CD8+ and CD4+ T cells. Treatment-naive patients with stable or active relapsing-remitting disease served as multiple sclerosis controls. FACS was used to enrich TEMRA cells, whereas the CD8+ and CD4+ T cells were obtained by negative isolation. CDR1 and CDR2 (germline): MNHNS, SASEGT. The CDR3 has 12 residues. V gave up 7 bases and J gave up 3 bases, with 9 bases separating them. A quantity of roughly 0.5 to 1 ug RNA underwent reverse transcription using random hexamers. The method of amplification for TCR beta CDR3 was immunoSEQ multiplex PCR, covering 54 Vbeta and 13 Jbeta. MiXCR was run by TCRdb on the immunoSEQ multiplex PCR reads, yielding one entry per CDR3 protein. The table records hundreds of thousands of distinct CDR3 sequences, just over 90% of them present only once.

The receptor was derived from a human donor with multiple sclerosis. Material for sequencing was CD4+ T cells from PBMCs. The J gene is TRBJ1-1, the V gene TRBV6-1; D is undetermined. Here the CDR3 reads CASIRVDTEAFF. CDR3 DNA sequence: TGTGCCAGCATTAGGGTCGACACTGAAGCTTTCTTT.